This T cell receptor (beta chain) was sequenced during a study of identical twins. TCRdb reanalysed the 5' RACE reads using MiXCR and keeps one entry per CDR3 protein. This repertoire shows 690,000 or so distinct CDR3 sequences, 8.6% found once; its top ten account for around 0.98%. Overall study findings and caveats: Memory repertoires showed no such pattern, whereas abundant cord blood beta clonotypes carried fewer insertions. Among out-of-frame alpha sequences shared by twins, low generation probability occurred in excess.

A word on this clonotype: Its antigen is currently unknown.

The CDR3 sequence is 15 residues long. V lost 5 bases to trimming and J lost 1 base, with 15 bases between them. Germline-derived CDR1 and CDR2 are SEHNR and FQNEAQ (reference sequence). In addition, the sample was reused for a study of yellow fever vaccine responses in identical twins. That report notes: A vaccine T cell response that seemed partly convergent and partly personalized was reported in twins.

The TCR was taken from a woman aged 18-29 years in good health. The V call is TRBV7-9, the J call TRBJ2-7, with D unresolved. Sequencing was performed on PBMCs. Written as DNA, the CDR3 is TGTGCCAGCAGCCCCCAGGATCCGGTATCCTACGAGCAGTACTTC. Its translation is CASSPQDPVSYEQYF.